This T cell receptor (beta chain) was recovered during a study of regulatory T cells in long-lasting Graves disease. Construction of TCR beta libraries relied on iRepertoire HTBI primers and on Arm-PCR targeting CDR3 regions. TCRdb called the multiplex PCR reads again in MiXCR, with one record for every CDR3 protein. The data hold roughly 400,000 distinct CDR3 sequences, with about 15% observed a single time. Sample time point: newly diagnosed GD, antithyroid drugs for less than 3 months. From RNA extracted from PBMCs, the TCR library was made. This clonotype was detected only a few times. This CDR3 region has 14 residues. V shed 5 bases and J shed 4 bases, with 12 bases lying between them. Germline V gene data show CDR1 as SEHNR and CDR2 as FQNEAQ (reference sequence). The data also belong to a second study, concerning T cells in Graves' hyperthyroidism and ophthalmopathy.

The sample here was peripheral blood mononuclear cells (PBMCs), taken at new diagnosis, from a patient treated with antithyroid drugs. The sequence was obtained from a middle-aged woman with Graves disease. The chain recombines TRBV7-9 with TRBJ2-1, with D possibly matching TRBD1 (6 bases). The CDR3 nucleotides are TGTGCCAGCAGCCTCCAGGGACATTACAATGAGCAGTTCTTC. Translating it yields CASSLQGHYNEQFF. The full variable domain, with the rest looked up from reference TRBV7-9 and TRBJ2-1, is DTGVSQNPRHKITKRGQNVTFRCDPISEHNRLYWYRQTLGQGPEFLTYFQNEAQLEKSRLLSDRFSAERPKGSFSTLEIQRTEQGDSAMYLCASSLQGHYNEQFFGPGTRLTVL.